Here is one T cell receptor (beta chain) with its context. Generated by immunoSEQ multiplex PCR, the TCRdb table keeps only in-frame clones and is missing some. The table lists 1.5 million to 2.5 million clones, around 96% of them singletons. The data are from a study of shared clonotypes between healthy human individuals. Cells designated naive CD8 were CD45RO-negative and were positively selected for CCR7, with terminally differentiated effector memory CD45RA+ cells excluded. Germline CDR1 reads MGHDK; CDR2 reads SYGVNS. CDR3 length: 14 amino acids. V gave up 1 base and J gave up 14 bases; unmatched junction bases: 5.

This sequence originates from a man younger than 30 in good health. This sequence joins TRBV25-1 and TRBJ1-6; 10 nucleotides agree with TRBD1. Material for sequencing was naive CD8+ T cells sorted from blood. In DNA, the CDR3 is TGTGCCAGCAGTGAATGGGGACAGGGGCAGGCCCTCCACTTT. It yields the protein CASSEWGQGQALHF.